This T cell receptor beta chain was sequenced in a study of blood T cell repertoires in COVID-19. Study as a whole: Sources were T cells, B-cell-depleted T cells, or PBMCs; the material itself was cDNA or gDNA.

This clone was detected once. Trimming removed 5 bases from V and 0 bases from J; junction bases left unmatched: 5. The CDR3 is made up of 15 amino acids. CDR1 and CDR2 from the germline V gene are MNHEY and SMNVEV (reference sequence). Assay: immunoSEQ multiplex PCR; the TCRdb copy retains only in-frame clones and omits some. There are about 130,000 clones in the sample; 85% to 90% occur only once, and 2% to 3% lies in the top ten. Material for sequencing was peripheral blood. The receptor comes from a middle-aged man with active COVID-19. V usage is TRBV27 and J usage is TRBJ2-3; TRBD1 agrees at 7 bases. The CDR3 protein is CASSVQGVSTDTQYF. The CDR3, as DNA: TGTGCCAGCAGTGTCCAGGGGGTTAGCACAGATACGCAGTATTTT.